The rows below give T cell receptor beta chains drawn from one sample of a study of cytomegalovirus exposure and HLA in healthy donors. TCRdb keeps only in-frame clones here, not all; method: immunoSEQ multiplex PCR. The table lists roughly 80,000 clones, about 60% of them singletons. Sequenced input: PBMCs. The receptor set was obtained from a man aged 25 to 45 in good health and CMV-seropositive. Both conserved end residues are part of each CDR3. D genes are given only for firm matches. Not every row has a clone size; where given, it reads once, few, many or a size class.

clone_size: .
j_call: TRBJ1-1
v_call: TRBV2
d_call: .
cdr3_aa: CASSDIVAGLSTFF
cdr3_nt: TGTGCCAGCAGTGATATCGTGGCAGGCTTATCTACTTTCTTT

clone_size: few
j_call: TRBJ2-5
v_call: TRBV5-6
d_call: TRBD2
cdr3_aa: CASSFKTSRKETQYF
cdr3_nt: TGTGCCAGCAGCTTTAAGACTAGCCGCAAAGAGACCCAGTACTTC

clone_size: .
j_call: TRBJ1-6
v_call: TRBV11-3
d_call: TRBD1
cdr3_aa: CASSLDADRGTPLHF
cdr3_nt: TGTGCCAGCAGCTTAGATGCCGACAGGGGAACTCCCCTCCACTTT

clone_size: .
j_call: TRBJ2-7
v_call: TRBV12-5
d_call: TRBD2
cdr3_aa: CASEKTSGPDSYEQYF
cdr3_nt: TGTGCTAGTGAAAAGACTAGCGGGCCTGACTCCTACGAGCAGTACTTC

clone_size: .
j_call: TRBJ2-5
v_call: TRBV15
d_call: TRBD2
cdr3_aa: CATSIAGRQETQYF
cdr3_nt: TGTGCCACCAGCATAGCGGGGCGGCAAGAGACCCAGTACTTC

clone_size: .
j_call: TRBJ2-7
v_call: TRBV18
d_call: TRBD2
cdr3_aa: CASSLTSEAVEQYF
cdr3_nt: TGTGCCAGCTCACTGACTAGCGAGGCGGTCGAGCAGTACTTC

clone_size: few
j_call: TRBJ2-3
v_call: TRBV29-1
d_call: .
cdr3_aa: CSVEKGSTDTQYF
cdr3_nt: TGCAGCGTTGAAAAGGGGAGCACAGATACGCAGTATTTT

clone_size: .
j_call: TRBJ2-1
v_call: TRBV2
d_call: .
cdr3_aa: CATKEEVVGNEQFF
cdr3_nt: TGTGCCACCAAGGAGGAGGTAGTCGGTAATGAGCAGTTCTTC

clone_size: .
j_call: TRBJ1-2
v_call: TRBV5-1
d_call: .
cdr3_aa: CASSFTGIANYGYTF
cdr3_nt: TGCGCCAGCAGCTTCACAGGGATAGCTAACTATGGCTACACCTTC

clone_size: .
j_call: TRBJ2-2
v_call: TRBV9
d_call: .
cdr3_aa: CASRPPLETGELFF
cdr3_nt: TGTGCCAGCAGGCCTCCGTTAGAAACCGGGGAGCTGTTTTTT

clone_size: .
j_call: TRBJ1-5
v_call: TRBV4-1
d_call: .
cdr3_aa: CASSQVYSNQPQHF
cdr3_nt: TGCGCCAGCAGCCAAGTTTATAGCAATCAGCCCCAGCATTTT

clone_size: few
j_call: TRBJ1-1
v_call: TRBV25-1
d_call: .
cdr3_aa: CASSEPSGTFTEAFF
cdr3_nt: TGTGCCAGCAGTGAACCCTCCGGTACCTTCACTGAAGCTTTCTTT

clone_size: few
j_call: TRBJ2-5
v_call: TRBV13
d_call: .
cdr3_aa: CASSLYRNQETQYF
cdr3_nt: TGTGCCAGCAGCTTATACAGGAACCAAGAGACCCAGTACTTC

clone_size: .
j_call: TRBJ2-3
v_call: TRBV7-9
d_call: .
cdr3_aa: CASSPRTLDTDTQYF
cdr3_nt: TGTGCCAGCAGCCCTCGGACTCTAGACACAGATACGCAGTATTTT

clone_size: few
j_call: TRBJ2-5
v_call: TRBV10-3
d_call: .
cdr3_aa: CAISAGLFQETQYF
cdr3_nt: TGTGCCATCAGTGCAGGGCTGTTTCAAGAGACCCAGTACTTC

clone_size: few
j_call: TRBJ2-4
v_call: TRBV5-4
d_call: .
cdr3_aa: CASSGLQNIQYF
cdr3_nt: TGTGCCAGCAGTGGACTGCAAAACATTCAGTACTTC

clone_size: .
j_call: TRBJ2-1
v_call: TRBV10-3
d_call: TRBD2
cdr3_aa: CAISVSGRRDEQFF
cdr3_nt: TGTGCCATCAGTGTGAGCGGGAGGCGGGATGAGCAGTTCTTC

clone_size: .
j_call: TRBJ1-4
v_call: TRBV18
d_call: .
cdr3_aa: CASSSTANEKLFF
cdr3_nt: TGTGCCAGCTCCTCAACTGCTAATGAAAAACTGTTTTTT

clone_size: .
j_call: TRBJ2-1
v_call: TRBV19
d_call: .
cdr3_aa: CASSILVGQMHEQFF
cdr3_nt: TGTGCCAGTAGTATATTAGTTGGACAAATGCATGAGCAGTTCTTC

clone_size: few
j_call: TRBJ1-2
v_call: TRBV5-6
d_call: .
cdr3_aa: CASLKGSYGYTF
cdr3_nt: TGTGCCAGCTTGAAAGGGAGCTATGGCTACACCTTC

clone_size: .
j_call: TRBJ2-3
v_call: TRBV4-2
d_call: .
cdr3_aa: CASSQQGDTQYF
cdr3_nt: TGTGCCAGCAGCCAACAGGGCGATACGCAGTATTTT

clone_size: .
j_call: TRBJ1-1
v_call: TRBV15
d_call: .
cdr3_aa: CATSRDQGEAFF
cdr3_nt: TGTGCCACCAGCAGGGATCAGGGGGAAGCTTTCTTT

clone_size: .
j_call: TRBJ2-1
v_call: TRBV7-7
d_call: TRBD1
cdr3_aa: CASSAQQGNEQFF
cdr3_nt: TGTGCTAGCAGCGCCCAACAGGGGAATGAGCAGTTCTTC

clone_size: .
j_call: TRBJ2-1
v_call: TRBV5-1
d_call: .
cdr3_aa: CASSSRMVRNEQFF
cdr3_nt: TGCGCCAGCAGCTCGCGGATGGTCCGAAATGAGCAGTTCTTC

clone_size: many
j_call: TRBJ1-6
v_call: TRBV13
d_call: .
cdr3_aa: CASSNLGRGGHSPLHF
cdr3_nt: TGTGCCAGCAGCAACCTTGGGAGGGGCGGCCATTCACCCCTCCACTTT

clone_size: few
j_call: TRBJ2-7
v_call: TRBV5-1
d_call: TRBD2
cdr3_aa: CASSLSGTHEQYF
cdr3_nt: TGCGCCAGCAGCTTGAGCGGGACCCACGAGCAGTACTTC

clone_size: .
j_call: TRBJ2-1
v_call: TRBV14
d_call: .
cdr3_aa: CASSQEFRTAKNEQFF
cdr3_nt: TGTGCCAGCAGCCAAGAATTTAGGACAGCAAAGAATGAGCAGTTCTTC

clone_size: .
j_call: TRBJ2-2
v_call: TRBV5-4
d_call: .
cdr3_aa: CASRPDLNTGELFF
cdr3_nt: TGTGCCAGCAGACCCGACTTAAACACCGGGGAGCTGTTTTTT

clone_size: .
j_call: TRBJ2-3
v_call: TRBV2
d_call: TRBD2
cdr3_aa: CASRPGLATDTQYF
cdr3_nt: TGTGCCAGCCGCCCGGGACTAGCCACAGATACGCAGTATTTT

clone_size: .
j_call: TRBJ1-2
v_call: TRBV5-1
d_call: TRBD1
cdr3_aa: CASSLSSDTGALYGYTF
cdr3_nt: TGCGCCAGCAGCTTGAGTTCCGACACAGGGGCGCTCTATGGCTACACCTTC

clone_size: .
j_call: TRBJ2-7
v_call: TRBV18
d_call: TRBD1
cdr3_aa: CASSPGTGGYEQYF
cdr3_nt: TGTGCCAGCTCACCAGGCACAGGGGGCTACGAGCAGTACTTC

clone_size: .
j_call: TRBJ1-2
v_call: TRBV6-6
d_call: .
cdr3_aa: CASKGDAAFGYTF
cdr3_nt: TGTGCCAGCAAGGGAGATGCCGCCTTTGGCTACACCTTC

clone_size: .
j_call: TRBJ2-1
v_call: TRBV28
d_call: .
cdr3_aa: CASSSPGYRNEQFF
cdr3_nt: TGTGCCAGCAGTTCCCCCGGGTATCGGAATGAGCAGTTCTTC

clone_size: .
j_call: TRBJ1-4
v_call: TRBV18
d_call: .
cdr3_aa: CASSGQLSTNEKLFF
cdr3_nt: TGTGCCAGCTCGGGCCAACTCTCAACTAATGAAAAACTGTTTTTT

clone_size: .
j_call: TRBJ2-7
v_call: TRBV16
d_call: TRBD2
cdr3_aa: CASSLTSGRGSYEQYF
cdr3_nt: TGTGCCAGCAGCCTGACTAGCGGGAGAGGTTCCTACGAGCAGTACTTC

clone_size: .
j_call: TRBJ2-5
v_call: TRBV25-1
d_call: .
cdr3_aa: CASSEQGRETQYF
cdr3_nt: TGTGCCAGCAGTGAACAGGGGCGGGAGACCCAGTACTTC

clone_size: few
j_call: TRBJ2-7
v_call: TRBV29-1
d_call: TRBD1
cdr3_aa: CSAPEGTGTYEQYF
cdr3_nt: TGCAGCGCCCCCGAAGGGACAGGGACCTACGAGCAGTACTTC

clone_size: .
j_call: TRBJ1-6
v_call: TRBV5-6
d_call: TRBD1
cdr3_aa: CASSSYFTGGGSPLHF
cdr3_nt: TGTGCCAGCAGCTCCTATTTCACAGGGGGCGGTTCACCCCTCCACTTT

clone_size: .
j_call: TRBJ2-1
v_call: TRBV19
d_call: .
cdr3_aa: CASSIEISGVFNEQFF
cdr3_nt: TGTGCCAGTAGTATAGAGATTAGCGGTGTATTCAATGAGCAGTTCTTC

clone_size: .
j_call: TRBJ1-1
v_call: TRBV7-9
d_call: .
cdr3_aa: CASSWGGNTEAFF
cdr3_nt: TGTGCCAGCAGCTGGGGGGGGAACACTGAAGCTTTCTTT

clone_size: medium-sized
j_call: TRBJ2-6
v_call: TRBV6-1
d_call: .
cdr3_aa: CASSELSGANVLTF
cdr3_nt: TGTGCCAGCAGTGAACTCTCTGGGGCCAACGTCCTGACTTTC

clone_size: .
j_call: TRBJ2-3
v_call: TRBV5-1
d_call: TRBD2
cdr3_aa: CASSFGGVSTDTQYF
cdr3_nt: TGCGCCAGCAGCTTTGGGGGGGTTAGCACAGATACGCAGTATTTT

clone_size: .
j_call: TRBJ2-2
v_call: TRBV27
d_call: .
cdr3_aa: CASSLFKPGELFF
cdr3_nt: TGTGCCAGCAGTTTATTTAAGCCCGGGGAGCTGTTTTTT

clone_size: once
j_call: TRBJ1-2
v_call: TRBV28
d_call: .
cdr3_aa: CASSPYRAINYGYTF
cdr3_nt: TGTGCCAGCAGCCCCTACAGAGCAATAAACTATGGCTACACCTTC

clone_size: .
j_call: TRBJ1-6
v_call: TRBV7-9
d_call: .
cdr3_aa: CASSSDRDPDSPLHF
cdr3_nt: TGTGCCAGCAGCTCAGACAGAGATCCCGATTCACCCCTCCACTTT

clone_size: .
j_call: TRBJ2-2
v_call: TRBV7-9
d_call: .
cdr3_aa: CASSLGAEAGELFF
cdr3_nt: TGTGCCAGCAGCTTGGGAGCGGAGGCCGGGGAGCTGTTTTTT

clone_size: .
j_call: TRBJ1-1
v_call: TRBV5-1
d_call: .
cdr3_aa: CASSLGGGTEAFF
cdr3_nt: TGCGCCAGCAGCTTGGGAGGCGGCACTGAAGCTTTCTTT

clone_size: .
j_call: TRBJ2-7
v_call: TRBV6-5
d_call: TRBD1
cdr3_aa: CASSYSGQGRYEQYF
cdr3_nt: TGTGCCAGCAGTTACTCGGGACAGGGTCGCTACGAGCAGTACTTC

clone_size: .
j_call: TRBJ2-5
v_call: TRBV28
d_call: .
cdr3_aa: CASSTLGGNQETQYF
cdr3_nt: TGTGCCAGCAGTACGCTCGGAGGAAACCAAGAGACCCAGTACTTC

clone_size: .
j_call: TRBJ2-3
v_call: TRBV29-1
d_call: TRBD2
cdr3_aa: CSVILAGVRTDTQYF
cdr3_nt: TGCAGCGTTATTCTAGCGGGAGTGCGGACAGATACGCAGTATTTT

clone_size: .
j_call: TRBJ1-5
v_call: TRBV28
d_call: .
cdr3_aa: CASVTGVGGQPQHF
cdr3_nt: TGTGCCAGCGTTACGGGGGTGGGAGGACAGCCCCAGCATTTT

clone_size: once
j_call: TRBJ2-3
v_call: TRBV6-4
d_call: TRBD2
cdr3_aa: CASSGGADTQYF
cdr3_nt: TGTGCCAGTAGCGGGGGGGCCGATACGCAGTATTTT

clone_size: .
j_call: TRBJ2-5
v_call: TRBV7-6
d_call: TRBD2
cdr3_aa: CASSSATTSRKETQYF
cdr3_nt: TGTGCCAGCAGCTCAGCCACGACTAGCCGAAAAGAGACCCAGTACTTC

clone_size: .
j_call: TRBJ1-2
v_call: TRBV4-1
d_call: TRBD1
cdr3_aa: CASSFQPGQGPANYGYTF
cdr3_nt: TGCGCCAGCAGCTTCCAACCGGGACAGGGACCAGCTAACTATGGCTACACCTTC

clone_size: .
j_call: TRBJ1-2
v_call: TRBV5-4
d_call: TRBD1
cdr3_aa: CASSTGQGVPGYTF
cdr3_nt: TGTGCCAGCAGCACCGGACAGGGGGTCCCTGGCTACACCTTC

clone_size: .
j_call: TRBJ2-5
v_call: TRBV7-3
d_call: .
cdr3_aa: CASSSTYQETQYF
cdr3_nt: TGTGCCAGCAGTTCTACGTACCAAGAGACCCAGTACTTC